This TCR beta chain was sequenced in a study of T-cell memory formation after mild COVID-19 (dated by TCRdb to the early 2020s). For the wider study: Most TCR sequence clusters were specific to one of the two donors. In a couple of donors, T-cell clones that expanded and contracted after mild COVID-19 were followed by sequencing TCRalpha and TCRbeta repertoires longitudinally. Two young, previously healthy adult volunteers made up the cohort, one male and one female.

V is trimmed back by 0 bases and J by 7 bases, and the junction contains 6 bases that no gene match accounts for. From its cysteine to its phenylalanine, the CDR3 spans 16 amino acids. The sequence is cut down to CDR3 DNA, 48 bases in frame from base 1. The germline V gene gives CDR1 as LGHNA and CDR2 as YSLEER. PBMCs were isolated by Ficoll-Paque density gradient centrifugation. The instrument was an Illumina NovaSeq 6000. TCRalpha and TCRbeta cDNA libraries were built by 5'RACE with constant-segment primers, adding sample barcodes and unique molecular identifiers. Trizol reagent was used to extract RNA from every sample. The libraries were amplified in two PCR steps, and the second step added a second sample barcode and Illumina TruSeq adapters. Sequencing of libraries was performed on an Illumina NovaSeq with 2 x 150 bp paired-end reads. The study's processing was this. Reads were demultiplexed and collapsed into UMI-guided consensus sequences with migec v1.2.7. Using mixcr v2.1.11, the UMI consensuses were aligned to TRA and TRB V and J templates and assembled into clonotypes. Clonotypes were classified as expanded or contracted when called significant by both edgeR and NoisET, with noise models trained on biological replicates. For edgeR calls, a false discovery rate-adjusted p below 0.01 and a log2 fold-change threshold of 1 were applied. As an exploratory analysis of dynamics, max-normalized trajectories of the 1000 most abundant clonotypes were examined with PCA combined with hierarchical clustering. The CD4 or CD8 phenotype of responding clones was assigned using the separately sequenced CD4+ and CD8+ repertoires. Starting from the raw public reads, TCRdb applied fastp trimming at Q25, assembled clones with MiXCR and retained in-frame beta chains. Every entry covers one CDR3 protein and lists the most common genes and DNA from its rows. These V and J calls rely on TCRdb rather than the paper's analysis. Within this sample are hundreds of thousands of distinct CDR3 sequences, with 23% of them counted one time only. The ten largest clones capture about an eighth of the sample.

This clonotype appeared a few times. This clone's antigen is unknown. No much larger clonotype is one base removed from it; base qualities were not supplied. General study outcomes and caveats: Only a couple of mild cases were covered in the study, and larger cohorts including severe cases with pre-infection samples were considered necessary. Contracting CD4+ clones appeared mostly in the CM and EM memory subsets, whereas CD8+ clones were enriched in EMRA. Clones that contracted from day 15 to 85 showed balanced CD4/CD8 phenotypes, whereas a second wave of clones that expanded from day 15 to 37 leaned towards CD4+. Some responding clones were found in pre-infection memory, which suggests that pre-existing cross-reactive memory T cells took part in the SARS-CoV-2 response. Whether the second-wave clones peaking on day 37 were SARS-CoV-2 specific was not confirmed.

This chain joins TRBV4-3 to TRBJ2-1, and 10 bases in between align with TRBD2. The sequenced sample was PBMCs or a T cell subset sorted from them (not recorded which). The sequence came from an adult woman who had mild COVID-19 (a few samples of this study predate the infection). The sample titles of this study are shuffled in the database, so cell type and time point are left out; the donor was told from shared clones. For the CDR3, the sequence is CASSQDLAGVWNEQFF. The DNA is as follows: TGCGCCAGCAGCCAAGATCTAGCGGGAGTGTGGAATGAGCAGTTCTTC.